This TCR beta chain comes out of a study of blood T cell repertoires in COVID-19. Whole-study context: Whether acute or convalescent, the COVID-19 samples came from the United States, Italy and Spain. Nucleic acid was either cDNA or gDNA, and it came from T cells, B-cell-depleted T cells, or PBMCs.

While infection was still active, Seattle patients were enrolled and then followed longitudinally. How the authors handled the data: Amplification of reference gene primers was used by the study to estimate nucleated cell counts. The data were produced by immunoSEQ multiplex PCR, yet TCRdb's version contains in-frame clones alone and is incomplete. V, J and clone size are taken as reported in that table, and D and trimming were inferred from the DNA itself. The table has about 76,000 clones, 85% seen once. Material for sequencing was peripheral blood. The sequence came from a man in his fifties or sixties with COVID-19, enrolled during active disease.

DNA for the CDR3: TGTGCCAGCACCGAACAGGGTAGGGGCACCGGGGAGCTGTTTTTT. Protein product: CASTEQGRGTGELFF. The chain couples TRBV6-5 to TRBJ2-2; the D gene is possibly TRBD1 (6 bases). The V end lost 7 bases, the J end lost 4 bases, and 16 bases lay between the germline ends. From germline, CDR1 is MNHEY and CDR2 SVGAGI. CDR3 length: 15 residues.